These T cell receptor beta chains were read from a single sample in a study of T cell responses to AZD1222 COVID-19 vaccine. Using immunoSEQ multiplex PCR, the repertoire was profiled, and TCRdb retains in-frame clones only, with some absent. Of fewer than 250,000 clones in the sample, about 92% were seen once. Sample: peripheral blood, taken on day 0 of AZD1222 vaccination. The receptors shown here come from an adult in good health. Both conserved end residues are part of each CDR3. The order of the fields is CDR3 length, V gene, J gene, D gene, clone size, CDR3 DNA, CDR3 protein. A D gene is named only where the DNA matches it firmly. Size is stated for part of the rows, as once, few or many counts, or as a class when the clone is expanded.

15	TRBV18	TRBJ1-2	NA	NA	TGTGCCAGCTCACCAAGACAGGACCCAACTAATGGCTACACCTTC	CASSPRQDPTNGYTF
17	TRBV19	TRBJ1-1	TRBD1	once	TGTGCCAGTAGCACCGGGACAGGGGTTTGGGAAAACACTGAAGCTTTCTTT	CASSTGTGVWENTEAFF
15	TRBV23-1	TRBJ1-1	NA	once	TGCGCCAGCAGTCAATCGGACGGGAAGGGATCAGAAGCTTTCTTT	CASSQSDGKGSEAFF
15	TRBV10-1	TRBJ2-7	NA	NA	TGCGCCAGCAGTGAGAGGCTAGGAGGGCGCTACGAGCAGTACTTC	CASSERLGGRYEQYF
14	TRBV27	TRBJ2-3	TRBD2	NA	TGTGCCAGCAGGCTAGCGGGGACCACAGATACGCAGTATTTT	CASRLAGTTDTQYF
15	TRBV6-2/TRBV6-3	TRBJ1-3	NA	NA	TGTGCCAGCGGCCCGGGACCGATCTCTGGAAACACCATATATTTT	CASGPGPISGNTIYF
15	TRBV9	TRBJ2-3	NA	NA	TGTGCCAGCAGCGTAGGCCTGGCTGCCACGGATACGCAGTATTTT	CASSVGLAATDTQYF
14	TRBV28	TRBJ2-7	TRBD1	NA	TGTGCCAGCAGTCCGGACAGGGGGCTCTACGAGCAGTACTTC	CASSPDRGLYEQYF
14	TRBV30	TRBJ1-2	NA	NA	TGTGCCTGGAGTCGAGGACAGAGAGTCTATGGCTACACCTTC	CAWSRGQRVYGYTF
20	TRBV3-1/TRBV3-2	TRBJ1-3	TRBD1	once	TGTGCCAGCAGCCAACTCTACCCCCGGGACAGGGGGCTGTCTGGAAACACCATATATTTT	CASSQLYPRDRGLSGNTIYF
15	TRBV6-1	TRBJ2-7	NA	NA	TGTGCCAGCAGTGAACAGGGGAGAGCCTCCTACGAGCAGTACTTC	CASSEQGRASYEQYF
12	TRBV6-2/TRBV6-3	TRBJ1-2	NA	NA	TGTGCCAGCAGTTCCGACAGCTATGGCTACACCTTC	CASSSDSYGYTF
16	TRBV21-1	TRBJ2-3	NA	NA	TGTGCCAGCAGCAATGCTCAGGGGGCGCGGGCAGATACGCAGTATTTT	CASSNAQGARADTQYF
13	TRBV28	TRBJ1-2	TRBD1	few	TGTGCCAGCAGTAATCAACAGGGGGTCCCATTTCTCTTC	CASSNQQGVPFLF
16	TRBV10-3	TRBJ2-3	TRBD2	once	TGTGCCATCAGTGGGGGACTAGCGGGGGGCACCGGTACGCAGTATTTT	CAISGGLAGGTGTQYF
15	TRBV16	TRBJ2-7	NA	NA	TGTGCCAGCAGCCAATCGATGCATTCCCCCTACGAGCAGTACTTC	CASSQSMHSPYEQYF
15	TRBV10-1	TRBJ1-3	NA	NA	TGCGCCAGCAGTGAATCGGGGGGCTTTGGAAACACCATATATTTT	CASSESGGFGNTIYF
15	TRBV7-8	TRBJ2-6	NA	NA	TGTGCCAGCAGCTTCGCAAGCTCTGGGGCCAACGTCCTGACTTTC	CASSFASSGANVLTF
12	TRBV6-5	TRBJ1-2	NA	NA	TGTGCCAGCAGCGCCGTAGGGGAGGGCTACACCTTC	CASSAVGEGYTF
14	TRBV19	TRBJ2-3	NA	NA	TGTGCCAGTAAAAAGACAGTGAGCACAGATACGCAGTATTTT	CASKKTVSTDTQYF
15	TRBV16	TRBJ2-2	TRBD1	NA	TGTGCCAGCAGCCTCCGACAGGGTGCAACAGGGGAGCTGTTTTTT	CASSLRQGATGELFF
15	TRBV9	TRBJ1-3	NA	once	TGTGCCAGCAGCGTAGGTGGGACTGCTGGAAACACCATATATTTT	CASSVGGTAGNTIYF
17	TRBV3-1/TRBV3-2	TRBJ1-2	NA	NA	TGTGCCAGCAGCCGAAACCGGGTGGCCGCCTCTAACTATGGCTACACCTTC	CASSRNRVAASNYGYTF
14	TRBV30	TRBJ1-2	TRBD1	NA	TGTGCCTGGAGTGTTGGGACAGCAACCTCAAACTACGCCTTC	CAWSVGTATSNYAF
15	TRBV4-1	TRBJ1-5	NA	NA	TGCGCCAGCAGCCTAGACGTGTATAGCAATCAGCCCCAGCATTTT	CASSLDVYSNQPQHF
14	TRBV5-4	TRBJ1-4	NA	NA	TGTGCCAGCAGCGCTGGGCAGGTTAATGAAAAACTGTTTTTT	CASSAGQVNEKLFF
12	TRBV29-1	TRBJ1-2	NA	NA	TGCAGCGTTAACAGGCGGGACTATGGCTACACCTTC	CSVNRRDYGYTF
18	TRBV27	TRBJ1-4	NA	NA	TGTGCCAGCAGTTTAGGGTTTAGGCTGGGGGCGCGAGATGAAAAACTGTTTTTT	CASSLGFRLGARDEKLFF